This T cell receptor beta chain was sequenced during a study of OX40 agonist ivuxolimab in advanced cancers. The study's findings and limits: At 0.1 to 3.0 mg/kg and by week 6, clonal expansion occurred in CD4+ and CD8+ blood T cells.

The germline gives CDR1 SGHTS, CDR2 YDEGEE. The CDR3 runs to 13 residues. The germline V and J ends were trimmed by 0 bases and 14 bases, with 14 bases remaining between them. Only in-frame clones appear in the TCRdb table, and some are missing; sequencing was by immunoSEQ multiplex PCR. The repertoire has under 85,000 clones, 81% of them found once; the top ten carry roughly 5.3%. Sampling of blood occurred at baseline, cycle 4 day 1, and cycle 7 day 1. This clone was detected once. The antigen is undetermined. The chain is built from TRBV5-8 and TRBJ1-4; D uncertain. The clonotype comes from an adult with an advanced solid tumor such as melanoma, head and neck, liver or kidney cancer. Sequenced material: CD4+ or CD8+ T cells sorted from blood, taken in a trial of the OX40 agonist ivuxolimab. CDR3 in amino acids: CASSLGPQRVLFF. CDR3 nucleotide sequence: TGTGCCAGCAGCTTGGGCCCCCAAAGGGTTCTGTTTTTT.